Below, one T cell receptor beta chain is given with its context. The CDR3 runs to 14 residues. V lost 3 bases to trimming and J lost 2 bases; unmatched junction nucleotides: 3. Germline loops: CDR1 SQVTM, CDR2 ANQGSEA. The naive CD8 population came from CD45RO-negative cells selected for CCR7, without terminally differentiated effector memory CD45RA+ cells. Donors were healthy HIV-negative adults without recently reported acute infections or vaccinations. Donors, without exception, were Caucasian adults residing in Nashville, Tennessee. The record originates from a study of shared clonotypes between healthy human individuals. Looking at the study overall: The plates for each donor numbered three CD4 naive, three CD4 memory, two CD8 naive and one CD8 memory.

Some 30,000 T cell genomes (roughly 190 ng DNA) went into each sorted-subset replicate. This table comes from immunoSEQ multiplex PCR, and its TCRdb copy is limited to in-frame clones, with some not included. The data show millions of clones, roughly 94% seen once. The genes are TRBV29-1 and TRBJ2-2; 7 bases fit TRBD1. The sequencing sample was made of naive CD8+ T cells sorted from blood. This sequence was found in a man aged 18 to 29 in good health. CDR3 coding DNA: TGCAGCGTTGACAGGGGGTTTAACACCGGGGAGCTGTTTTTT. This sequence encodes CSVDRGFNTGELFF.